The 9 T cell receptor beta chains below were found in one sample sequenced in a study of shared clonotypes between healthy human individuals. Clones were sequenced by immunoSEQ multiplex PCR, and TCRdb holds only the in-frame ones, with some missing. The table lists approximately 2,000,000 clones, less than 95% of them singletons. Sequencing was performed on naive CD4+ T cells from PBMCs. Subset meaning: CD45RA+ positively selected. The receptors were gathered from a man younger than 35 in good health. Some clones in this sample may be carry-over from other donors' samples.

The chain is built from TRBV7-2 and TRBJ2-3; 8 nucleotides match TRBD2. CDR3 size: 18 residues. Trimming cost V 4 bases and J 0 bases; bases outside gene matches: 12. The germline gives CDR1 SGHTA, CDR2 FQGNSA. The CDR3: CASSWVWRGAPSTDTQYF. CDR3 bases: TGTGCCAGCAGCTGGGTCTGGCGGGGGGCCCCTAGCACAGATACGCAGTATTTT.

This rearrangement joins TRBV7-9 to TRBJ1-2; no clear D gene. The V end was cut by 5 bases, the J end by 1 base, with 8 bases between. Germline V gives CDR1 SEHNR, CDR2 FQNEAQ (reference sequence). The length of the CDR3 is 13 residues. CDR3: CASSVNYNYGYTF. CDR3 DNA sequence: TGTGCCAGCAGCGTAAATTATAACTATGGCTACACCTTC.

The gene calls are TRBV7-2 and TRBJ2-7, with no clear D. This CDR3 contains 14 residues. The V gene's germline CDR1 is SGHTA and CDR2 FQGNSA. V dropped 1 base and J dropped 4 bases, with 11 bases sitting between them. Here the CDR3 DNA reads TGTGCCAGCAGCTTAGTTCCCGGCCAATACGAGCAGTACTTC. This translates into CASSLVPGQYEQYF. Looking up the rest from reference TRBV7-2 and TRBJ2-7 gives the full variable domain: GAGVSQSPSNKVTEKGKDVELRCDPISGHTALYWYRQSLGQGLEFLIYFQGNSAPDKSGLPSDRFSAERTGGSVSTLTIQRTQQEDSAVYLCASSLVPGQYEQYFGPGTRLTVT.

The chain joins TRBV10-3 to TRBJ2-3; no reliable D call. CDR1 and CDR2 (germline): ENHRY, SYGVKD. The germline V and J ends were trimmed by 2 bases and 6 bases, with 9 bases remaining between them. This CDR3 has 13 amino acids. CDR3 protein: CAISEGWPDTQYF. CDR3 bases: TGTGCCATCAGTGAGGGGTGGCCTGATACGCAGTATTTT.

Here the CDR3 DNA reads TGTGCCAGCAGCTTAATTAAAGCAGGGTTACGGCCCTCTGGGGCCAACGTCCTGACTTTC. Protein sequence: CASSLIKAGLRPSGANVLTF. V is TRBV13 and J is TRBJ2-6; TRBD1 is a possible D gene (5 bases). The V end was cut by 2 bases, the J end by 0 bases, with 20 bases between. Germline CDR1 PRHDT, CDR2 FYEKMQ (reference sequence). The CDR3 is 20 amino acids.

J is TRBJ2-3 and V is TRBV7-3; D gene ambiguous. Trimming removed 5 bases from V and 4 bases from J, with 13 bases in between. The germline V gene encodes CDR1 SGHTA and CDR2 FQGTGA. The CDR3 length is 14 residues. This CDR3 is CASSPGTVSDTQYF. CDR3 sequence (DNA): TGTGCCAGCAGCCCCGGAACAGTTTCAGATACGCAGTATTTT.

The CDR3 bases are TGTGCCAGTAGGAATTACCGGGACCGCACTAACTATGGCTACACCTTC. The encoded protein is CASRNYRDRTNYGYTF. This sequence joins TRBV19 and TRBJ1-2; maybe TRBD1 (5 bases). Germline lookup yields CDR1 LNHDA and CDR2 SQIVND (reference sequence). Trimming shortened V by 6 bases and J by 0 bases, and 17 bases separated the two germline ends. CDR3 length: 16 residues.

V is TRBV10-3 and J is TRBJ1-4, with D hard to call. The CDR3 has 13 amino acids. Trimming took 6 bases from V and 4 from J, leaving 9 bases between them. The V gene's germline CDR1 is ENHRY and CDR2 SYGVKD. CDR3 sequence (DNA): TGTGCCATCAGGGGCAGTTTTAATGAAAAACTGTTTTTT. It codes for CAIRGSFNEKLFF.

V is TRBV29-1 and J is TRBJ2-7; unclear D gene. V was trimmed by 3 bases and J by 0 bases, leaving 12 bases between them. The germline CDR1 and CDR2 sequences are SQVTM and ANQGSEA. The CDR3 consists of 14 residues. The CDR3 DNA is TGCAGCGTTGATGTCCGCGGAAGCTCCTACGAGCAGTACTTC. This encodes CSVDVRGSSYEQYF.